These 5 T cell receptor beta chains came from one sample sequenced in a study of cytomegalovirus exposure and HLA in healthy donors. 13 Jbeta primers and 60 Vbeta primers were used for the PCR. Some clones are missing from TCRdb's copy, which holds only in-frame ones; the method was immunoSEQ multiplex PCR. The profile shows 130,000 or so clones, around 70% of them singletons. Sequencing input: PBMCs. All receptors derive from a woman between 40 and 50 years old in good health and CMV-seropositive.

The chain combines TRBV7-9 with TRBJ2-3; TRBD2 matches 10 bases. Per the germline V gene, CDR1 is SEHNR and CDR2 is FQNEAQ (reference sequence). The CDR3 extends over 13 amino acids. V was pared by 8 bases and J by 5 bases, with 4 bases of the junction left unmatched. CDR3 residues: CASGLAGVDTQYF. CDR3 bases: TGTGCCAGCGGGCTAGCGGGAGTAGATACGCAGTATTTT.

V and J are TRBV28 and TRBJ1-3, with TRBD1 matching over 9 bases. The CDR3 loop spans 17 amino acids. Germline values: CDR1 MDHEN, CDR2 SYDVKM. The V segment lost 4 bases and the J segment 7 bases; nucleotides outside the gene matches: 14. CDR3 sequence reads: CASSSTSGTGSSNTIYF. In DNA, the CDR3 is TGTGCCAGCAGTTCCACTTCCGGGACAGGGAGTAGCAACACCATATATTTT.

This chain links TRBV11-2 with TRBJ2-7; 9 bases are shared with TRBD1. CDR3 length equals 16 residues. J was trimmed by 3 bases and V by 5 bases; bases with no gene match: 11. The germline V gene encodes CDR1 SGHAT and CDR2 FQNNGV. CDR3 sequence (DNA): TGTGCCAGCAGCCTACGACAGGGGGTCTTAAACTACGAGCAGTACTTC. Encoded protein: CASSLRQGVLNYEQYF.

The chain couples TRBV7-8 to TRBJ1-1; TRBD1 agrees at 7 bases. This CDR3 comprises 14 residues. Germline trimming cut 4 bases from V and 0 bases from J; bases unmatched to any gene: 2. Germline lookup yields CDR1 SGHVS and CDR2 FQNEAQ. The CDR3 loop reads CASSWGQMNTEAFF. CDR3 bases: TGTGCCAGCAGCTGGGGACAGATGAACACTGAAGCTTTCTTT.

In this sample, this clone turned up once. The chain links TRBV28 to TRBJ1-2; 10 nucleotides agree with TRBD1. Germline V gene sequence: CDR1 MDHEN, CDR2 SYDVKM. The CDR3 consists of 15 residues. J was trimmed by 10 bases and V by 5 bases; bases with no gene match: 13. This CDR3 is CASSRIDRGQRDYTF. DNA for the CDR3: TGTGCCAGCAGTCGAATAGACAGGGGGCAAAGGGACTACACCTTC.